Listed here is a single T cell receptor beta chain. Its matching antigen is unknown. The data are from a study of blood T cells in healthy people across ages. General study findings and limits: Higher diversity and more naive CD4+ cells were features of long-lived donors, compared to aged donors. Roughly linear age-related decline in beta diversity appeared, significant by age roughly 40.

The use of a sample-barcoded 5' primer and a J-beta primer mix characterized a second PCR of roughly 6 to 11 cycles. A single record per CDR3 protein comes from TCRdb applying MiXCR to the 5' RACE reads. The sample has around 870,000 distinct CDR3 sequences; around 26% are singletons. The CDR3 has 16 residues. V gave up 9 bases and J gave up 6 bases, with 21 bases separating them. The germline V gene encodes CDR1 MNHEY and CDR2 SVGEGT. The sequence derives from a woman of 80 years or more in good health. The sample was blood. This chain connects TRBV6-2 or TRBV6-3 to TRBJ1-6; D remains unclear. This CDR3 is CASRTNPAFGNSPLHF. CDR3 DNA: TGTGCCAGTCGAACCAATCCTGCGTTTGGTAATTCACCCCTCCACTTT.